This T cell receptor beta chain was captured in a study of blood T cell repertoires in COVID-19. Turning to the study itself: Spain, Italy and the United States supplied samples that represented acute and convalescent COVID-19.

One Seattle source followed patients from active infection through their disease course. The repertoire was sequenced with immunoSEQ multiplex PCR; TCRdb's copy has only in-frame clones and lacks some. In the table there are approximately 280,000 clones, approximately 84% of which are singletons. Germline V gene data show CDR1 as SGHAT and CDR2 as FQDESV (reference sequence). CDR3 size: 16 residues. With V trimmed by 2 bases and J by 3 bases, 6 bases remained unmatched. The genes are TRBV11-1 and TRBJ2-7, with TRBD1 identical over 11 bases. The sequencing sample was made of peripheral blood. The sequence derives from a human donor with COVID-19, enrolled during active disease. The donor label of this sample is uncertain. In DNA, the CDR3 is TGTGCCAGCAGCTTACACCCGGGACAGGGGGTCTACGAGCAGTACTTC. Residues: CASSLHPGQGVYEQYF. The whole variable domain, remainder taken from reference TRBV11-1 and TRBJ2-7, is EAEVAQSPRYKITEKSQAVAFWCDPISGHATLYWYRQILGQGPELLVQFQDESVVDDSQLPKDRFSAERLKGVDSTLKIQPAELGDSAMYLCASSLHPGQGVYEQYFGPGTRLTVT.